This TCR beta chain emerged from a study of blood T cell repertoires in COVID-19. Study at large: Spain, Italy and the United States supplied samples that represented acute and convalescent COVID-19. T cells, B-cell-depleted T cells, or PBMCs supplied cDNA or gDNA.

Per germline, CDR1 SEHNR and CDR2 FQNEAQ (reference sequence). The CDR3 length is 15 residues. V shed 5 bases and J 7 bases; nucleotides not matched to a gene: 10. Source study methods: For nucleated cells, counts were estimated from reference gene primer amplification. Generated by immunoSEQ multiplex PCR, the TCRdb table keeps only in-frame clones and is missing some. From that table come the V and J calls and clone size; the DNA was used to work out D and trimming. The sample includes 180,000 or so clones, approximately 89% of them seen just once. The sequence derives from a man between 65 and 85 years old with acute or convalescent COVID-19. Sequences were obtained from peripheral blood. V is TRBV7-9 and J is TRBJ1-2; 10 bases match TRBD1. CDR3 sequence: CASSPRDRGRTGYTF. CDR3 sequence (DNA): TGTGCCAGCAGCCCCCGGGACAGGGGACGGACTGGCTACACCTTC.